This TCR beta chain was sequenced during a study of response to subunit inactivated influenza vaccine. CDR3 size: 17 residues. V shed 1 base, J shed 3 bases, and the junction held 6 bases outside the gene matches. The germline gives CDR1 MGHRA, CDR2 YSYEKL. Overall study findings and caveats: The study's authors posited that every seasonal influenza vaccination enlists few new T cells.

Concerning this clonotype: As yet, its antigen is unknown.

TCRdb called the RT-PCR reads again in MiXCR, with one record for every CDR3 protein. Of 700,000 to 800,000 distinct CDR3 sequences listed, around 18% are singletons. The V and J genes are TRBV4-1 and TRBJ1-5; 10 positions agree with TRBD1. Sequenced material: PBMCs from blood, taken more than 4 days after vaccination. The source is a man in his fifties or sixties who received an inactivated influenza vaccine. The CDR3 sequence is CASSQVGTGEANQPQHF. The CDR3 DNA reads as TGCGCCAGCAGCCAAGTAGGGACAGGGGAGGCCAATCAGCCCCAGCATTTT.